This is a list of T cell receptor beta chains from one sample in a study of blood T cell repertoires in COVID-19. Produced via immunoSEQ multiplex PCR; TCRdb's table is partial and in-frame only. This sample has tens of thousands of clones, with about 89% found just once. The sample comprised peripheral blood. The receptors originated from a man aged 50 to 59 with active or convalescent COVID-19. Each CDR3 is given with its conserved first and last residue.

j_gene,v_gene,CDR3aa
TRBJ1-6,TRBV10-3,CAISESGGGNSPLHF
TRBJ2-5,TRBV7-7,CASSLGGQAETQYF
TRBJ2-7,TRBV6-2/TRBV6-3,CASTPRPSGSYEQYF
TRBJ1-6,TRBV7-2,CASSLSASDYSPLHF
TRBJ1-2,TRBV12-3/TRBV12-4,CASGQGGDYGYTF
TRBJ1-4,TRBV14,CASSQGIAQTLFF
TRBJ1-1,TRBV5-8,CASSTGNTEAFF
TRBJ2-7,TRBV27,CASSYLPGPPYEQYF
TRBJ1-4,TRBV5-1,CASSLGQGAANEKLFF
TRBJ2-7,TRBV30,CAWSSSGTSGYEQYF
TRBJ1-6,TRBV30,CAWSVRGNSPLHF
TRBJ2-2,TRBV6-5,CAIARVLNTGELFF
TRBJ1-5,TRBV10-3,CASKGSGTGSNQPQHF
TRBJ1-2,TRBV3-1/TRBV3-2,CASSQVGALAYGYTF
TRBJ2-1,TRBV6-5,CASLGLVSYNEQFF
TRBJ1-4,TRBV6-6,CASSTYAGVTNEKLFF
TRBJ2-2,TRBV5-1,CASSSGTGVNTGELFF